The rows below give T cell receptor beta chains drawn from one sample of a study of blood T cell repertoires in COVID-19. Using immunoSEQ multiplex PCR, the repertoire was profiled, and TCRdb retains in-frame clones only, with some absent. The data hold approximately 150,000 clones, with 82% observed a single time. The sample was peripheral blood. The receptors stem from a human donor with acute or convalescent COVID-19. The donor label of this sample is uncertain. The CDR3 runs from the conserved cysteine through the conserved F or W. Each record gives: V gene, clone size, D gene, J gene, CDR3 protein, CDR3 DNA. The D gene is left open where the match is weak. Only part of the rows carry a size: once, few, many, or a class if the clone is expanded.

v_gene: TRBV12-3/TRBV12-4
abundance: -
d_gene: -
j_gene: TRBJ1-1
CDR3aa: CASSYRRDTEAFF
CDR3nt: TGTGCCAGCAGTTATCGGAGGGACACTGAAGCTTTCTTT

v_gene: TRBV3-1/TRBV3-2
abundance: -
d_gene: -
j_gene: TRBJ2-2
CDR3aa: CASSQDPPTVTGELFF
CDR3nt: TGTGCCAGCAGCCAAGATCCCCCCACAGTAACCGGGGAGCTGTTTTTT

v_gene: TRBV7-9
abundance: -
d_gene: -
j_gene: TRBJ1-2
CDR3aa: CASSSLQGQGYGYTF
CDR3nt: TGTGCCAGCAGCAGTCTTCAGGGGCAGGGCTATGGCTACACCTTC

v_gene: TRBV5-1
abundance: -
d_gene: TRBD2
j_gene: TRBJ2-1
CDR3aa: CASSGLAGVNNEQFF
CDR3nt: TGCGCCAGCAGCGGACTAGCGGGGGTGAACAATGAGCAGTTCTTC

v_gene: TRBV29-1
abundance: -
d_gene: TRBD1
j_gene: TRBJ1-2
CDR3aa: CSVEGGQSSCPTF
CDR3nt: TGCAGCGTCGAGGGGGGACAGTCTTCCTGTCCCACCTTC

v_gene: TRBV6-5
abundance: -
d_gene: -
j_gene: TRBJ1-5
CDR3aa: CASSPPGDQPQHF
CDR3nt: TGTGCCAGCAGTCCACCCGGGGATCAGCCCCAGCATTTT

v_gene: TRBV3-1/TRBV3-2
abundance: -
d_gene: TRBD2
j_gene: TRBJ2-1
CDR3aa: CASSQGYRGVNYNEQFF
CDR3nt: TGTGCCAGCAGCCAAGGATACCGGGGGGTCAATTACAATGAGCAGTTCTTC

v_gene: TRBV19
abundance: -
d_gene: TRBD1
j_gene: TRBJ1-6
CDR3aa: CASSSQPGQGGSPLHF
CDR3nt: TGTGCCAGTAGCTCCCAGCCGGGACAGGGAGGGTCACCCCTCCACTTT

v_gene: TRBV15
abundance: -
d_gene: TRBD1
j_gene: TRBJ1-1
CDR3aa: CATSGDRGRAEAFF
CDR3nt: TGTGCCACCAGCGGGGACAGGGGGCGGGCTGAAGCTTTCTTT

v_gene: TRBV7-6
abundance: -
d_gene: TRBD1
j_gene: TRBJ1-1
CDR3aa: CASSLGTGRMNTEAFF
CDR3nt: TGTGCCAGCAGCTTAGGGACAGGGCGGATGAACACTGAAGCTTTCTTT

v_gene: TRBV7-2
abundance: few
d_gene: -
j_gene: TRBJ1-6
CDR3aa: CASSFSDSPLHF
CDR3nt: TGTGCCAGCAGCTTTTCGGATTCACCCCTCCACTTT

v_gene: TRBV30
abundance: -
d_gene: TRBD1
j_gene: TRBJ1-5
CDR3aa: CAWSSGQLINQPQHF
CDR3nt: TGTGCCTGGAGCTCGGGACAGTTAATAAATCAGCCCCAGCATTTT

v_gene: TRBV10-1
abundance: -
d_gene: -
j_gene: TRBJ1-4
CDR3aa: CASSESRGANEKLFF
CDR3nt: TGCGCCAGCAGTGAGTCGCGGGGGGCTAATGAAAAACTGTTTTTT

v_gene: TRBV20-1
abundance: -
d_gene: -
j_gene: TRBJ2-6
CDR3aa: CSAHRYNVLTF
CDR3nt: TGCAGTGCTCACAGGTACAACGTCCTGACTTTC

v_gene: TRBV19
abundance: -
d_gene: -
j_gene: TRBJ1-4
CDR3aa: CASSMGGATNEKLFF
CDR3nt: TGTGCCAGTAGTATGGGAGGAGCAACTAATGAAAAACTGTTTTTT

v_gene: TRBV21-1
abundance: -
d_gene: -
j_gene: TRBJ2-2
CDR3aa: CASSKGYGTIFSSTGELFF
CDR3nt: TGTGCCAGCAGCAAAGGATATGGGACTATTTTTTCGAGCACCGGGGAGCTGTTTTTT

v_gene: TRBV6-5
abundance: -
d_gene: -
j_gene: TRBJ1-2
CDR3aa: CASSYDGQGRGYTF
CDR3nt: TGTGCCAGCAGTTACGACGGCCAGGGGCGAGGCTACACCTTC

v_gene: TRBV19
abundance: -
d_gene: TRBD1
j_gene: TRBJ1-5
CDR3aa: CASMSGQGHQPQHF
CDR3nt: TGTGCCAGTATGTCGGGACAGGGTCATCAGCCCCAGCATTTT

v_gene: TRBV5-1
abundance: once
d_gene: TRBD1
j_gene: TRBJ2-4
CDR3aa: CASSFEGANGIDIQYF
CDR3nt: TGCGCCAGCAGCTTTGAGGGGGCGAATGGAATAGACATTCAGTACTTC

v_gene: TRBV28
abundance: -
d_gene: TRBD1
j_gene: TRBJ1-6
CDR3aa: CASSPRDRVSPLHF
CDR3nt: TGTGCCAGCAGTCCCCGGGACAGGGTTTCACCCCTCCACTTT

v_gene: TRBV5-6
abundance: once
d_gene: -
j_gene: TRBJ2-7
CDR3aa: CASSWEAYEQYF
CDR3nt: TGTGCCAGCAGCTGGGAGGCCTACGAGCAGTACTTC

v_gene: TRBV19
abundance: -
d_gene: -
j_gene: TRBJ1-2
CDR3aa: CASSIPQGGGYTF
CDR3nt: TGTGCCAGTAGTATCCCCCAGGGAGGCGGCTACACCTTC

v_gene: TRBV5-1
abundance: -
d_gene: TRBD1
j_gene: TRBJ2-7
CDR3aa: CASSRTGTDSYEQYF
CDR3nt: TGCGCCAGCAGCCGAACTGGGACAGACTCCTACGAGCAGTACTTC

v_gene: TRBV19
abundance: -
d_gene: -
j_gene: TRBJ1-1
CDR3aa: CASREVTLNTEAFF
CDR3nt: TGTGCCAGTAGGGAGGTCACTCTTAACACTGAAGCTTTCTTT

v_gene: TRBV3-1/TRBV3-2
abundance: -
d_gene: -
j_gene: TRBJ1-6
CDR3aa: CASSLGTLYSPLHF
CDR3nt: TGTGCCAGCAGCCTGGGGACACTTTATTCACCCCTCCACTTT

v_gene: TRBV19
abundance: few
d_gene: TRBD1
j_gene: TRBJ2-7
CDR3aa: CASSITPGQAGSYEQYF
CDR3nt: TGTGCCAGTAGTATCACCCCCGGACAGGCGGGCTCCTACGAGCAGTACTTC

v_gene: TRBV20-1
abundance: -
d_gene: TRBD1
j_gene: TRBJ1-1
CDR3aa: CSASRAPQGGANTEAFF
CDR3nt: TGCAGTGCTAGTCGAGCTCCTCAGGGGGGAGCGAACACTGAAGCTTTCTTT

v_gene: TRBV12-3/TRBV12-4
abundance: -
d_gene: TRBD1
j_gene: TRBJ1-2
CDR3aa: CASNRDRGPQTF
CDR3nt: TGTGCCAGCAACCGGGACAGGGGGCCTCAAACCTTC

v_gene: TRBV10-1
abundance: -
d_gene: TRBD1
j_gene: TRBJ2-3
CDR3aa: CASSDITGASTDTQYF
CDR3nt: TGCGCCAGCAGCGATATTACAGGGGCCAGCACAGATACGCAGTATTTT

v_gene: TRBV24-1
abundance: -
d_gene: -
j_gene: TRBJ2-2
CDR3aa: CATSDPTGKTGELFF
CDR3nt: TGTGCCACCAGTGATCCTACAGGGAAAACCGGGGAGCTGTTTTTT

v_gene: TRBV7-2
abundance: few
d_gene: -
j_gene: TRBJ1-1
CDR3aa: CASSLQGRDTEAFF
CDR3nt: TGTGCCAGCAGCTTACAGGGGAGGGACACTGAAGCTTTCTTT

v_gene: TRBV11-2
abundance: -
d_gene: TRBD2
j_gene: TRBJ2-3
CDR3aa: CASSPLGGTNTDTQYF
CDR3nt: TGTGCCAGCAGCCCCCTGGGAGGGACTAACACAGATACGCAGTATTTT

v_gene: TRBV6-5
abundance: -
d_gene: -
j_gene: TRBJ1-1
CDR3aa: CASSYSSRDTEAFF
CDR3nt: TGTGCCAGCAGTTACTCTTCGAGGGACACTGAAGCTTTCTTT

v_gene: TRBV7-2
abundance: -
d_gene: -
j_gene: TRBJ1-5
CDR3aa: CASSPGQPRNQPQHF
CDR3nt: TGTGCCAGCAGCCCCGGACAGCCCCGCAATCAGCCCCAGCATTTT

v_gene: TRBV29-1
abundance: once
d_gene: -
j_gene: TRBJ1-1
CDR3aa: CSASGQPEAFF
CDR3nt: TGCAGCGCCTCCGGACAGCCTGAAGCTTTCTTT

v_gene: TRBV27
abundance: few
d_gene: -
j_gene: TRBJ1-4
CDR3aa: CASSLSRAGKLFF
CDR3nt: TGTGCCAGCAGTTTAAGCAGGGCGGGGAAACTGTTTTTT

v_gene: TRBV6-5
abundance: -
d_gene: TRBD2
j_gene: TRBJ2-3
CDR3aa: CASSSGGTTDTQYF
CDR3nt: TGTGCCAGCAGTAGCGGGGGGACGACGGATACGCAGTATTTT

v_gene: TRBV10-3
abundance: -
d_gene: -
j_gene: TRBJ1-1
CDR3aa: CAISETTATEAFF
CDR3nt: TGTGCCATCAGTGAGACGACAGCAACTGAAGCTTTCTTT

v_gene: TRBV12-3/TRBV12-4
abundance: -
d_gene: -
j_gene: TRBJ1-2
CDR3aa: CASRPMRLDGYTF
CDR3nt: TGTGCCAGCAGACCCATGAGGTTGGATGGCTACACCTTC

v_gene: TRBV6-6
abundance: -
d_gene: -
j_gene: TRBJ2-7
CDR3aa: CASQGRAGTYEQYF
CDR3nt: TGTGCCAGCCAGGGGCGTGCAGGGACCTACGAGCAGTACTTC

v_gene: TRBV6-2/TRBV6-3
abundance: -
d_gene: -
j_gene: TRBJ1-2
CDR3aa: CASSYGGARGYTF
CDR3nt: TGTGCCAGCAGTTACGGGGGGGCGCGCGGCTACACCTTC

v_gene: TRBV2
abundance: -
d_gene: TRBD1
j_gene: TRBJ1-3
CDR3aa: CASRTEGQGTNTIYF
CDR3nt: TGTGCCAGCAGGACCGAAGGACAGGGTACAAACACCATATATTTT

v_gene: TRBV2
abundance: once
d_gene: TRBD1
j_gene: TRBJ1-2
CDR3aa: CASSPTGVGYGYTF
CDR3nt: TGTGCCAGCAGCCCAACAGGGGTAGGGTATGGCTACACCTTC

v_gene: TRBV5-1
abundance: once
d_gene: -
j_gene: TRBJ2-2
CDR3aa: CASSRGLNTGELFF
CDR3nt: TGCGCCAGCAGTCGGGGACTCAACACCGGGGAGCTGTTTTTT

v_gene: TRBV27
abundance: -
d_gene: TRBD1
j_gene: TRBJ2-1
CDR3aa: CASSGGTGAYNEQFF
CDR3nt: TGTGCCAGCAGCGGCGGGACAGGGGCCTACAATGAGCAGTTCTTC

v_gene: TRBV7-2
abundance: -
d_gene: TRBD1
j_gene: TRBJ1-2
CDR3aa: CASSSVEGQGMGGYTF
CDR3nt: TGTGCCAGCAGCTCAGTAGAGGGACAGGGCATGGGTGGCTACACCTTC

v_gene: TRBV19
abundance: once
d_gene: TRBD1
j_gene: TRBJ1-1
CDR3aa: CASGNRGSSEAFF
CDR3nt: TGTGCCAGTGGGAACAGGGGAAGTTCTGAAGCTTTCTTT

v_gene: TRBV7-3
abundance: -
d_gene: -
j_gene: TRBJ1-1
CDR3aa: CASSSAGTKEAFF
CDR3nt: TGTGCCAGCAGCTCCGCCGGGACAAAGGAAGCTTTCTTT